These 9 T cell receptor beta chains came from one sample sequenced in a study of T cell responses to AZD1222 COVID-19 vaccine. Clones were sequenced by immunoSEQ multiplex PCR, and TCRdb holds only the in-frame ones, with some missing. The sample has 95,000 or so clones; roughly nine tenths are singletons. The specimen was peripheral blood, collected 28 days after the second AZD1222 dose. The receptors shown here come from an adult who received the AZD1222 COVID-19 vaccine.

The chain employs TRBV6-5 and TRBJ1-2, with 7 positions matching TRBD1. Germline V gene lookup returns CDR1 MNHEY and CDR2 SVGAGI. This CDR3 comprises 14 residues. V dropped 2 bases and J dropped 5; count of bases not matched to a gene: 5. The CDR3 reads CASSYRQGGYGYTF. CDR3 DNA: TGTGCCAGCAGTTACCGACAGGGAGGGTATGGCTACACCTTC.

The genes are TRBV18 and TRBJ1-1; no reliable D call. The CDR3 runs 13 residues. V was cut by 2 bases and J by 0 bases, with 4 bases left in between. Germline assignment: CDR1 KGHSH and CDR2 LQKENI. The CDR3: CASSPGLNTEAFF. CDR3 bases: TGTGCCAGCTCACCAGGGTTGAACACTGAAGCTTTCTTT.

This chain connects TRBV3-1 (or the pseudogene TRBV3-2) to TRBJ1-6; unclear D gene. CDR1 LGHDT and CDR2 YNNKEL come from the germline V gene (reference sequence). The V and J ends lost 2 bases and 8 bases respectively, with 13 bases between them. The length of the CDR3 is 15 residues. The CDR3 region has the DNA TGTGCCAGCAGCCAATTAATCCTTCGGGATTCACCCCTCCACTTT. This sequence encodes CASSQLILRDSPLHF.

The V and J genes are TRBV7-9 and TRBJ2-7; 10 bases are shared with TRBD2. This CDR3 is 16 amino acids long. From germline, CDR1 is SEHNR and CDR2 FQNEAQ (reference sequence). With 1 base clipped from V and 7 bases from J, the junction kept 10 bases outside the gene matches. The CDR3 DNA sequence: TGTGCCAGCAGCTTAGGACTAGCGGGTATATCGGGAGAGCAGTACTTC. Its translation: CASSLGLAGISGEQYF.

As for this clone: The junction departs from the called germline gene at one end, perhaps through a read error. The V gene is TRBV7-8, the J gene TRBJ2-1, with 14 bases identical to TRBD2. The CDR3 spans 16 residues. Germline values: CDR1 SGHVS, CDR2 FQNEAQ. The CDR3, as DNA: TGTGCCAGCATGAGGGGACTAGCGGGGGACGACAATGGGCAGTTCTTC. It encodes CASMRGLAGDDNGQFF.

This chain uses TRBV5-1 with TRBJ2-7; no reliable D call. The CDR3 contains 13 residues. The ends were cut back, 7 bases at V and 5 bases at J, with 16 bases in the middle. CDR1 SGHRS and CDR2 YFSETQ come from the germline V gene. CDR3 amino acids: CASEPYYMHEQYF. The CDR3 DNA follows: TGCGCCAGCGAACCTTACTACATGCACGAGCAGTACTTC.

Here the CDR3 reads CASSLGDRAATGYTF. The DNA of the CDR3 is TGTGCCAGCAGCTTGGGAGACAGAGCCGCTACGGGCTACACCTTC. The chain links TRBV5-6 to TRBJ1-2; a possible D gene is TRBD1 (5 bases). CDR1 and CDR2 from the germline V gene are SGHDT and YYEEEE. The CDR3 loop spans 15 amino acids. V dropped 0 bases and J dropped 8 bases, with 17 bases sitting between them.

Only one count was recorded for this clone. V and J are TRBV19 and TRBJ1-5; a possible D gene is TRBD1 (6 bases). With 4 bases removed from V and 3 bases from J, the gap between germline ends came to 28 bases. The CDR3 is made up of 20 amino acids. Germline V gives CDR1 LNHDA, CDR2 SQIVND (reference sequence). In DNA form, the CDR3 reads TGTGCCAGTAGTACCCTACCCTTAGTGGGGGCGACAGACCTCAATCAGCCCCAGCATTTT. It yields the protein CASSTLPLVGATDLNQPQHF.

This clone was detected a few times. The DNA of the CDR3 is TGTGCCAGCAGCGTACTCGGACTCAACACAGATACGCAGTATTTT. Encoded protein: CASSVLGLNTDTQYF. J is TRBJ2-3 and V is TRBV9, with D possibly TRBD2 on 5 matching bases. CDR1 is SGDLS and CDR2 is YYNGEE in the germline V gene. This CDR3 spans 15 amino acids. V lost 1 base and J lost 2, with 11 bases in between.